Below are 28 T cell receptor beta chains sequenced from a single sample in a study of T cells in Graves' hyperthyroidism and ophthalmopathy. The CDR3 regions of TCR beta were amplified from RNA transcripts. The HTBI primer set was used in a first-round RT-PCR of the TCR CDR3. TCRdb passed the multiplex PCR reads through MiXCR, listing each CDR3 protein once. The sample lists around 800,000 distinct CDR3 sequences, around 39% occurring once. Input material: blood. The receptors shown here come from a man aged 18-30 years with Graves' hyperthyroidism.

CDR3 DNA: TGTGCCAGTAGTATAGTAAACAGGGGGGCCTACGAGCAGTACTTC. Amino acids: CASSIVNRGAYEQYF. This chain links TRBV19 with TRBJ2-7, with 8 bases identical to TRBD1. The germline V gene has CDR1 LNHDA and CDR2 SQIVND (reference sequence). Trimming cost V 1 base and J 2 bases; bases outside gene matches: 4. The CDR3 sequence is 15 residues long.

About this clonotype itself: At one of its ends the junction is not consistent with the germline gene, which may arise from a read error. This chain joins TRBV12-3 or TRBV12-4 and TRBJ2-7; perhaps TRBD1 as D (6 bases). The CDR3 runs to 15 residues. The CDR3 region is CASRIAGDHSYGQYF. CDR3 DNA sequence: TGTGCCAGCAGGATAGCAGGGGACCACTCCTACGGGCAGTACTTC.

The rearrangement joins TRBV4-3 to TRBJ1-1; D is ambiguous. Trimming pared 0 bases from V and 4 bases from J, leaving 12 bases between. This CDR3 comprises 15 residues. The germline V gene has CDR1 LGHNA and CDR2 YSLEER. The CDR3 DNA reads TGCGCCAGCAGCCAAGATTTACCGGGAGGCACTGAAGCTTTCTTT. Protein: CASSQDLPGGTEAFF.

The CDR3 bases are TGTGCCAGCAGTTTTGGAGCAGTTAATCAGCCCCAGCATTTT. It yields the protein CASSFGAVNQPQHF. J is TRBJ1-5 and V is TRBV27; D gene unclear. Germline CDR1 is MNHEY and CDR2 is SMNVEV (reference sequence). V was shortened by 3 bases and J by 4 bases, with 10 bases between the two germline ends. The CDR3 covers 14 residues.

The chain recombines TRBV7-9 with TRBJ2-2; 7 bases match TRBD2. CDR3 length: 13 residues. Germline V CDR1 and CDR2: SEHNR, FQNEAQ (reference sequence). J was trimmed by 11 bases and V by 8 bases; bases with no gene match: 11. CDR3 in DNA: TGTGCCAGCTGCGACGGGGGGAGAGGAGAGCTGTTTTTT. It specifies CASCDGGRGELFF. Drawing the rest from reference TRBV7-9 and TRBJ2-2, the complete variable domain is DTGVSQNPRHKITKRGQNVTFRCDPISEHNRLYWYRQTLGQGPEFLTYFQNEAQLEKSRLLSDRFSAERPKGSFSTLEIQRTEQGDSAMYLCASCDGGRGELFFGEGSRLTVL.

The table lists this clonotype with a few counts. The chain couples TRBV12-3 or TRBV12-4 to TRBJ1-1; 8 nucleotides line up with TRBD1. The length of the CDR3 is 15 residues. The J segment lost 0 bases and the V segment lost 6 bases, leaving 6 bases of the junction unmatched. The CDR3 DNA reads TGTGCCAGCAGAACCCAGGGGGCAGTGAACACTGAAGCTTTCTTT. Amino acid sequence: CASRTQGAVNTEAFF.

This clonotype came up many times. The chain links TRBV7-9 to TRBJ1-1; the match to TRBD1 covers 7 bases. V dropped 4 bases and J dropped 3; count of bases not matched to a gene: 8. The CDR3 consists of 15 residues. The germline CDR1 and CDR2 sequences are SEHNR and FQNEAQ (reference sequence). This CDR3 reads CASSSLRGADTEAFF. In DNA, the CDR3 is TGTGCCAGCAGCTCCCTCAGGGGGGCAGACACTGAAGCTTTCTTT.

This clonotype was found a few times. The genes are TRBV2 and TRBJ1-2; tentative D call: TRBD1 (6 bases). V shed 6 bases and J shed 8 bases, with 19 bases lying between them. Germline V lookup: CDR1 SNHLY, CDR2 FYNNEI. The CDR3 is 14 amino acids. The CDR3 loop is CASRGGHAGWGYTF. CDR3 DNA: TGTGCCAGCAGAGGGGGGCACGCAGGATGGGGCTACACCTTC. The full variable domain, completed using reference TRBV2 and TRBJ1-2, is EPEVTQTPSHQVTQMGQEVILRCVPISNHLYFYWYRQILGQKVEFLVSFYNNEISEKSEIFDDQFSVERPDGSNFTLKIRSTKLEDSAMYFCASRGGHAGWGYTFGSGTRLTVV.

The CDR3 here is CASSTQRTGGEQYF. CDR3 coding DNA: TGTGCCAGCAGCACACAGCGGACAGGGGGCGAGCAGTACTTC. V is TRBV7-8 and J is TRBJ2-7; 10 nucleotides agree with TRBD1. Germline CDR1 reads SGHVS; CDR2 reads FQNEAQ. CDR3 length: 14 amino acids. V trimming: 5 bases; J trimming: 6 bases; junction bases outside the gene matches: 7.

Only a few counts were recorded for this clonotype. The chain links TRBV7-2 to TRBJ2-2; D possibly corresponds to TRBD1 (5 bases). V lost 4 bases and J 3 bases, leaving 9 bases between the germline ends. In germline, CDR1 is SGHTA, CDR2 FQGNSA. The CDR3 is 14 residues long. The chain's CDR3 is CASSSTAYTGELFF. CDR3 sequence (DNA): TGTGCCAGCAGCTCGACAGCATACACCGGGGAGCTGTTTTTT.

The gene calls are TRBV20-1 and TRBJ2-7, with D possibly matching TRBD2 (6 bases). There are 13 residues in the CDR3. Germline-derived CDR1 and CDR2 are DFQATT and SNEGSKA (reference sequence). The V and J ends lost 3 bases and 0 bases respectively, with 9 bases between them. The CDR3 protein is CSARDYPSYEQYF. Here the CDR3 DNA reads TGCAGTGCTAGGGACTACCCCTCCTACGAGCAGTACTTC.

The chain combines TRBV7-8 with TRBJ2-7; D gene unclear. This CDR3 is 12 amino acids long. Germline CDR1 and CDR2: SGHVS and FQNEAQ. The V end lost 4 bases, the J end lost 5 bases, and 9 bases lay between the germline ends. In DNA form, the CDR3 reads TGTGCCAGCAGCTCAGCTGTCCACGAGCAGTACTTC. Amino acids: CASSSAVHEQYF.

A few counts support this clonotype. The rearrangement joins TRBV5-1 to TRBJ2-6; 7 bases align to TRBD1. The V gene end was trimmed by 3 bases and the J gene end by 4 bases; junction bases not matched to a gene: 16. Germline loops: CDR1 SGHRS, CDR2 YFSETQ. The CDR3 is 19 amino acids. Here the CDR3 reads CASSWTDRAQNLGANVLTF. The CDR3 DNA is TGCGCCAGCAGCTGGACCGACAGGGCTCAAAATCTGGGGGCCAACGTCCTGACTTTC.

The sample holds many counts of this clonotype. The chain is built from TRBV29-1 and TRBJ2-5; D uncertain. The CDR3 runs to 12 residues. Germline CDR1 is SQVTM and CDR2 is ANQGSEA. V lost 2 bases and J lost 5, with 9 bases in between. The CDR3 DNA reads TGCAGCGTTGAATTTGGGATTGAGACCCAGTACTTC. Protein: CSVEFGIETQYF.

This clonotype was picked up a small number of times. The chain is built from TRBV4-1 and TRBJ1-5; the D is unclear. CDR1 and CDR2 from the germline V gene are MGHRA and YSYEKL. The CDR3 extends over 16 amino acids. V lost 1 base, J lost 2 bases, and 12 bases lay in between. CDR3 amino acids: CASSQAISVGNQPQHF. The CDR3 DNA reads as TGCGCCAGCAGCCAAGCCATCTCGGTGGGCAATCAGCCCCAGCATTTT.

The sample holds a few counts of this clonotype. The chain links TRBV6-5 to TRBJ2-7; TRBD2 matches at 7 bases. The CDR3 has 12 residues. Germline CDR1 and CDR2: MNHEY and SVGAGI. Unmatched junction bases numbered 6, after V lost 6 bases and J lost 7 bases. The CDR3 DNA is TGTGCCAGCAGACGCGCGGGAGATGAGCAGTACTTC. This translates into CASRRAGDEQYF.

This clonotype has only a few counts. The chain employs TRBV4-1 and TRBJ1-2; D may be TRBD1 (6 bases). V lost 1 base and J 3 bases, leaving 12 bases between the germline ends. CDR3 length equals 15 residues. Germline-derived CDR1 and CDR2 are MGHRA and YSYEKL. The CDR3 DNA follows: TGCGCCAGCAGCCAAGGGAACAGGGCCTACTATGGCTACACCTTC. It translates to CASSQGNRAYYGYTF.

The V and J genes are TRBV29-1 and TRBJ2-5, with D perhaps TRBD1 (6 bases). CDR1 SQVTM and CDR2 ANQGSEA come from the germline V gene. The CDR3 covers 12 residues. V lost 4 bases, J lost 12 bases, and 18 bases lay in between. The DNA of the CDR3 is TGCAGCGTTGCGGTAGGGGGAGAACGAAAGTACTTC. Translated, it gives CSVAVGGERKYF.

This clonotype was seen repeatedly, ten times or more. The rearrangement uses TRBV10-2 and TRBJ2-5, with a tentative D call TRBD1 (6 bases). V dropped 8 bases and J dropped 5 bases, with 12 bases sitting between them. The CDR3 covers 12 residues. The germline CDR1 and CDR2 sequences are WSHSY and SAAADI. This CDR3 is CASQGTGETQYF. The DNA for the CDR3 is TGCGCCAGCCAGGGGACGGGGGAGACCCAGTACTTC.

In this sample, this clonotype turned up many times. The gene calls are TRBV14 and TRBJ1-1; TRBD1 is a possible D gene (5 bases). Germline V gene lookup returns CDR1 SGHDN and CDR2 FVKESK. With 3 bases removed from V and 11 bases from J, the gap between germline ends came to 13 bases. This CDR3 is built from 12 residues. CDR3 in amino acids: CASSQQGVEAFF. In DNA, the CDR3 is TGTGCCAGCAGCCAGCAGGGTGTTGAGGCTTTCTTT.

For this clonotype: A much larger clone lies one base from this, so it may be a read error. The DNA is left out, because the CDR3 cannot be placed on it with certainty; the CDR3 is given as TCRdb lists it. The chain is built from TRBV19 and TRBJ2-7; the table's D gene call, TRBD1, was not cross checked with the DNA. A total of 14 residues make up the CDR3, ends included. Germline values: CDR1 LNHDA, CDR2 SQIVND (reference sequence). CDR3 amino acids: CASSPSGRGSEQYF.

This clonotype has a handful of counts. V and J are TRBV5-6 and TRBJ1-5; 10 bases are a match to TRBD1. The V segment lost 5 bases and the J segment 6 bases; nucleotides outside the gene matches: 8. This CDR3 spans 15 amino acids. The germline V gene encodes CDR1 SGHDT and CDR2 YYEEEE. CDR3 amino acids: CASSSGTGVFQPQHF. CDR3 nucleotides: TGTGCCAGCAGTTCCGGGACAGGGGTTTTTCAGCCCCAGCATTTT.

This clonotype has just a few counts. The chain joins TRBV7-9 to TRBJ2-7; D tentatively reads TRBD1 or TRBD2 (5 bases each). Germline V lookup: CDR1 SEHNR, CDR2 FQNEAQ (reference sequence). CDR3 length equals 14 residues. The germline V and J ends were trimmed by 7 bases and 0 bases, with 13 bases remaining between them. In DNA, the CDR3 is TGTGCCAGCAACCACCGGGACGGCTCCTACGAGCAGTACTTC. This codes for CASNHRDGSYEQYF. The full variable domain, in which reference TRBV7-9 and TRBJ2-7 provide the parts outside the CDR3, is DTGVSQNPRHKITKRGQNVTFRCDPISEHNRLYWYRQTLGQGPEFLTYFQNEAQLEKSRLLSDRFSAERPKGSFSTLEIQRTEQGDSAMYLCASNHRDGSYEQYFGPGTRLTVT.

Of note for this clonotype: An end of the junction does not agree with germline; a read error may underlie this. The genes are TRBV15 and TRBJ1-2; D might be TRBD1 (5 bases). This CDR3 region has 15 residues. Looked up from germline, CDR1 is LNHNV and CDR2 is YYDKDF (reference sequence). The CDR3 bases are TGTGCCGCCAGCAGCACTGGGGACGGACGATATGGCTACACCTTC. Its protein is CAASSTGDGRYGYTF.

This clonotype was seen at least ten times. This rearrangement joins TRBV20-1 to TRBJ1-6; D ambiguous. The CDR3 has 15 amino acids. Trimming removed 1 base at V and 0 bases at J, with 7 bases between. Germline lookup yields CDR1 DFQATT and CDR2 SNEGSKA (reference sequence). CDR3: CSARAGSSYNSPLHF. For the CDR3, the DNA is TGCAGTGCTAGAGCGGGTAGCTCCTATAATTCACCCCTCCACTTT.

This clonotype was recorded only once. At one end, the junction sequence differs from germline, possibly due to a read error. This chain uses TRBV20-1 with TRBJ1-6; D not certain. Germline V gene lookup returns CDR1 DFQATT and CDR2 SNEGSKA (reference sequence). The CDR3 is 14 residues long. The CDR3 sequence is CCASGMTTNSPLHF. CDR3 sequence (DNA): TGCTGTGCTAGTGGGATGACCACTAATTCACCCCTCCACTTT.

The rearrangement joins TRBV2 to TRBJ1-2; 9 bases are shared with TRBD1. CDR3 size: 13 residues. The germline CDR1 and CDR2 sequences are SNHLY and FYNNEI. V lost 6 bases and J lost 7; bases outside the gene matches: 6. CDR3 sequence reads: CASSRDRGTGYTF. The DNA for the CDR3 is TGTGCCAGCAGCCGTGACAGGGGGACTGGCTACACCTTC.

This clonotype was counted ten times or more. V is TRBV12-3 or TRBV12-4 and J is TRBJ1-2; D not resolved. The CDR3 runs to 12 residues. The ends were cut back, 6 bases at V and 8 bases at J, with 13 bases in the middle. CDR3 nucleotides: TGTGCCAGCAGCTACCTACGGCAGGGCTACACCTTC. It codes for CASSYLRQGYTF.